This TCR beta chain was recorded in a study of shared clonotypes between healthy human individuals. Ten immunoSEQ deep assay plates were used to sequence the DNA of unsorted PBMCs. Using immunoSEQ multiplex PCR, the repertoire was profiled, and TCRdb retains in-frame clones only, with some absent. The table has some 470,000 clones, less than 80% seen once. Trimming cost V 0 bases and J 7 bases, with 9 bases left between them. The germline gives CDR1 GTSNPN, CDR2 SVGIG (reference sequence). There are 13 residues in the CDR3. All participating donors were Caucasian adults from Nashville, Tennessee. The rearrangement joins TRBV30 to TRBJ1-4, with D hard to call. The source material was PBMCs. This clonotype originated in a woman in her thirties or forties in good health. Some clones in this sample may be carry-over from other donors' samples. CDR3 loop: CAWSVEASEKLFF. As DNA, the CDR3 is TGTGCCTGGAGTGTGGAAGCGAGTGAAAAACTGTTTTTT.